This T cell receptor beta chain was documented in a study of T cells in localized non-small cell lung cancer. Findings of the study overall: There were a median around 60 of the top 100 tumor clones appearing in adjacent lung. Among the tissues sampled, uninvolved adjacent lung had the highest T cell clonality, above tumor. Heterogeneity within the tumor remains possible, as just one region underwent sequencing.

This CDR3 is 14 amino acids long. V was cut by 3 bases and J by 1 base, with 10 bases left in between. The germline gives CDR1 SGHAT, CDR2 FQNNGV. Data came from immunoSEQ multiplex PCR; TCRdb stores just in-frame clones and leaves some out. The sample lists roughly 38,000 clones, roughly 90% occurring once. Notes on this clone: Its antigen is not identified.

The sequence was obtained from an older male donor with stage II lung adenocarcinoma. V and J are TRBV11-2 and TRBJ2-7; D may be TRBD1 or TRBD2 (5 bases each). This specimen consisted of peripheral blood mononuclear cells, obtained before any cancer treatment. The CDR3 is CASSLGDHSYEQYF. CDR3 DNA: TGTGCCAGCAGCTTGGGGGACCATTCCTACGAGCAGTACTTC. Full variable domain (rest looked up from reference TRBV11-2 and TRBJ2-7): EAGVAQSPRYKIIEKRQSVAFWCNPISGHATLYWYQQILGQGPKLLIQFQNNGVVDDSQLPKDRFSAERLKGVDSTLKIQPAKLEDSAVYLCASSLGDHSYEQYFGPGTRLTVT.